This T cell receptor beta chain was retrieved from a study of control samples from healthy donors and cancer patients. Deletions cut 5 bases from V and 2 bases from J, with 13 bases between. Germline V gene lookup returns CDR1 SEHNR and CDR2 FQNEAQ (reference sequence). The CDR3 is 14 amino acids. TCRdb's copy holds only in-frame clones and misses some; the assay was immunoSEQ multiplex PCR. The table lists some 130,000 clones, roughly 90% of them singletons, with about 5.5% in the top ten. The chain employs TRBV7-9 and TRBJ2-7, with TRBD2 as a possible D gene (5 bases). Sequencing used blood. This receptor was taken from a young man in good health. CDR3 coding DNA: TGTGCCAGCAGCCCACCCGGAGGTGCCTACGAGCAGTACTTC. It codes for CASSPPGGAYEQYF.